What follows are 17 T cell receptor beta chains derived from one specimen sequenced in a study of control samples from healthy donors and cancer patients. Repertoires were generated with immunoSEQ multiplex PCR, while TCRdb's copy carries only in-frame clones and drops some. The sample carries about 160,000 clones, under 95% recorded once. The specimen sequenced was blood. These receptor sequences come from a young man in good health.

This clone has just one count. The rearrangement uses TRBV3-1 (or the pseudogene TRBV3-2) and TRBJ2-3; D is unresolved. V lost 4 bases and J 1 base, leaving 6 bases between the germline ends. Germline V gene sequence: CDR1 LGHDT, CDR2 YNNKEL (reference sequence). The CDR3 sequence is 13 residues long. The CDR3 nucleotides are TGTGCCAGCAGCCCCTGGGGCACAGATACGCAGTATTTT. Translated, it gives CASSPWGTDTQYF.

The chain joins TRBV12-3 or TRBV12-4 to TRBJ1-2, with TRBD1 matching over 9 bases. The CDR3 runs 13 residues. The V segment lost 7 bases and the J segment 4 bases; nucleotides outside the gene matches: 4. In DNA, the CDR3 is TGTGCCAGCACCCCGACAGGGGGCTATGGCTACACCTTC. Translated, it gives CASTPTGGYGYTF.

The chain joins TRBV4-1 to TRBJ2-1; D unclear. V was clipped by 1 base and J by 0 bases, with 7 bases between them. CDR3 length: 15 amino acids. The germline V gene encodes CDR1 MGHRA and CDR2 YSYEKL. CDR3 coding DNA: TGCGCCAGCAGCCAAGTGAGCTTCTCCTACAATGAGCAGTTCTTC. Amino acids: CASSQVSFSYNEQFF.

The rearrangement joins TRBV3-1 (or the pseudogene TRBV3-2) to TRBJ2-1; 9 bases map to TRBD2. Germline V gene sequence: CDR1 LGHDT, CDR2 YNNKEL (reference sequence). V shed 4 bases, J shed 4 bases, and the junction held 5 bases outside the gene matches. This CDR3 is built from 15 residues. The CDR3: CASSPRGGEYNEQFF. In nucleotides, the CDR3 is TGTGCCAGCAGCCCGCGGGGGGGTGAGTACAATGAGCAGTTCTTC.

The V gene is TRBV7-6, the J gene TRBJ2-6; perhaps D is TRBD1 or TRBD2 (7 bases each). CDR3 length: 15 residues. The V gene's germline CDR1 is SGHVS and CDR2 FNYEAQ. V was shortened by 5 bases and J by 2 bases, with 10 bases between the two germline ends. The CDR3 DNA reads TGTGCCAGCAGCCCAGGGGGGGCTGGGGCCAACGTCCTGACTTTC. Encoded protein: CASSPGGAGANVLTF.

This chain joins TRBV5-1 and TRBJ2-7, with D uncertain. Germline V gene sequence: CDR1 SGHRS, CDR2 YFSETQ. The CDR3 sequence is 11 residues long. Between the trimmed V and J ends, which lost 5 bases and 2 bases, there was a span of 5 bases. The CDR3 protein is CASRLTYEQYF. The CDR3 coding sequence is TGCGCCAGCAGACTTACCTACGAGCAGTACTTC. Filled out from reference TRBV5-1 and TRBJ2-7, the complete variable domain reads KAGVTQTPRYLIKTRGQQVTLSCSPISGHRSVSWYQQTPGQGLQFLFEYFSETQRNKGNFPGRFSGRQFSNSRSEMNVSTLELGDSALYLCASRLTYEQYFGPGTRLTVT.

The chain carries TRBV27 and TRBJ2-3, with TRBD2 matching 11 bases. CDR1 is MNHEY and CDR2 is SMNVEV in the germline V gene (reference sequence). V dropped 2 bases and J dropped 4; count of bases not matched to a gene: 8. CDR3 length: 17 amino acids. The CDR3 sequence: CASSLTPLAGGADTQYF. DNA for the CDR3: TGTGCCAGCAGTTTAACACCTCTAGCGGGAGGCGCAGATACGCAGTATTTT.

This rearrangement joins TRBV4-1 to TRBJ2-7, with D unclear. The CDR3 has 13 residues. Germline CDR1 MGHRA, CDR2 YSYEKL. Trimming cost V 4 bases and J 4 bases, with 11 bases left between them. This CDR3 reads CASSPLIQYEQYF. The DNA of the CDR3 is TGCGCCAGCAGCCCCTTGATCCAGTACGAGCAGTACTTC.

This chain uses TRBV7-6 with TRBJ1-1, with D perhaps matching TRBD1 (6 bases). The CDR3 consists of 13 residues. Trimming left V 4 bases short and J 3 bases short, with 9 bases between. CDR1 SGHVS and CDR2 FNYEAQ come from the germline V gene. CDR3 residues: CASSYREDTEAFF. Here the CDR3 DNA reads TGTGCCAGCAGCTACAGGGAAGACACTGAAGCTTTCTTT. Full variable domain (remainder filled in from reference TRBV7-6 and TRBJ1-1): GAGVSQSPRYKVTKRGQDVALRCDPISGHVSLYWYRQALGQGPEFLTYFNYEAQQDKSGLPNDRFSAERPEGSISTLTIQRTEQRDSAMYRCASSYREDTEAFFGQGTRLTVV.

The rearrangement links TRBV6-2 or TRBV6-3 to TRBJ2-1, with D possibly matching TRBD2 (5 bases). V dropped 3 bases and J dropped 7 bases, with 13 bases sitting between them. This CDR3 comprises 14 residues. Germline V CDR1 and CDR2: MNHEY, SVGEGT. The CDR3: CASSYSGMWNEQFF. As DNA, the CDR3 is TGTGCCAGCAGTTATTCGGGGATGTGGAATGAGCAGTTCTTC.

V gene TRBV21-1 combines with J gene TRBJ1-2. TRBV21-1 is termed a pseudogene. The CDR3 has 14 amino acids. In nucleotides, the CDR3 is TGTGCCAGCCGGCGGGGGGGATCGAACTATGGCTACACCTTC. This gives the protein CASRRGGSNYGYTF.

The chain is built from TRBV6-4 and TRBJ2-2; D remains ambiguous. Between the trimmed V and J ends, which lost 3 bases and 1 base, there was a span of 6 bases. This CDR3 comprises 14 residues. Germline V gene data show CDR1 as MRHNA and CDR2 as SNTAGT. CDR3 sequence reads: CASSEYKNTGELFF. For the CDR3, the DNA is TGTGCCAGCAGTGAGTACAAGAACACCGGGGAGCTGTTTTTT.

The chain recombines TRBV5-6 with TRBJ2-7; D unclear. With 1 base removed from V and 7 bases from J, the gap between germline ends came to 6 bases. The germline V gene encodes CDR1 SGHDT and CDR2 YYEEEE. The CDR3 contains 11 residues. CDR3 in DNA: TGTGCCAGCAGCTTGAACACAGAGCAGTACTTC. It translates to CASSLNTEQYF.

The genes are TRBV10-2 and TRBJ1-5; no clear D gene. Trimming cost V 2 bases and J 6 bases, with 11 bases left between them. This CDR3 is 14 amino acids long. Germline assignment: CDR1 WSHSY and CDR2 SAAADI. CDR3 sequence reads: CASSERVFGQPQHF. The CDR3 DNA reads TGCGCCAGCAGTGAGAGGGTTTTTGGTCAGCCCCAGCATTTT.

Here the CDR3 DNA reads TGTGCCAGCAGCTTCCCGCGGGGTGGGGAAAGGGATGAAAAACTGTTTTTT. Amino acid sequence: CASSFPRGGERDEKLFF. This sequence joins TRBV11-2 and TRBJ1-4; D not resolved. CDR3 length equals 17 residues. The germline gives CDR1 SGHAT, CDR2 FQNNGV. Trimming removed 3 bases at V and 6 bases at J, with 20 bases between.

The sample holds one count of this clone. The chain joins TRBV28 to TRBJ2-1, with a weak D call TRBD1 (6 bases). CDR3 length equals 13 residues. Per the germline V gene, CDR1 is MDHEN and CDR2 is SYDVKM. The V gene lost 2 bases and the J gene lost 9 bases, with 11 bases spanning the gap. As DNA, the CDR3 is TGTGCCAGCAGTTTAGGGGGCCTGGTTGAGCAGTTCTTC. This gives the protein CASSLGGLVEQFF.

This chain uses TRBV5-1 with TRBJ1-5, with D possibly TRBD1 on 6 matching bases. Germline-derived CDR1 and CDR2 are SGHRS and YFSETQ. CDR3 length equals 13 residues. V gave up 2 bases and J gave up 7 bases, with 10 bases separating them. Here the CDR3 DNA reads TGCGCCAGCAGCTTACTACAGGGCCAGCCCCAGCATTTT. Translated, it gives CASSLLQGQPQHF.